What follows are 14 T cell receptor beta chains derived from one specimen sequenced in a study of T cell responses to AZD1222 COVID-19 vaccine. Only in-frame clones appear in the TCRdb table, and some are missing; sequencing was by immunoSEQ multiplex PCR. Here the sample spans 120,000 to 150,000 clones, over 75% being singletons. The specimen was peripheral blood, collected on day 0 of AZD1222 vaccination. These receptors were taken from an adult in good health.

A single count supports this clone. The CDR3 here is CASSPGPSPEEQYF. CDR3 nucleotides: TGTGCCAGCTCACCGGGACCTTCACCCGAGGAGCAGTACTTC. V usage is TRBV18 and J usage is TRBJ2-7; either TRBD1 or TRBD2 may supply D (5 bases each). The V end lost 3 bases, the J end lost 7 bases, and 16 bases lay between the germline ends. In germline, CDR1 is KGHSH, CDR2 LQKENI. The length of the CDR3 is 14 residues. Full variable domain (outside the CDR3, taken from reference TRBV18 and TRBJ2-7): NAGVMQNPRHLVRRRGQEARLRCSPMKGHSHVYWYRQLPEEGLKFMVYLQKENIIDESGMPKERFSAEFPKEGPSILRIQQVVRGDSAAYFCASSPGPSPEEQYFGPGTRLTVT.

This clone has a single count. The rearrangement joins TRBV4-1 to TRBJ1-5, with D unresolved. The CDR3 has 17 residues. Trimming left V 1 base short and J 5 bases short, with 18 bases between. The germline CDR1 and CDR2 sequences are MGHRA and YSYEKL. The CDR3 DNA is TGCGCCAGCAGCCAAGTAGATATGGGGATTTCATATCAGCCCCAGCATTTT. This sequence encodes CASSQVDMGISYQPQHF.

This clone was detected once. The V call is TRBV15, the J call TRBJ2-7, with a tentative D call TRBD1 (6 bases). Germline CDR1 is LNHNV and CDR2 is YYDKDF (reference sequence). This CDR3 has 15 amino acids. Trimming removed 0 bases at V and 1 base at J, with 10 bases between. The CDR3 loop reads CATSRDLGQSYEQYF. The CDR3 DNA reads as TGTGCCACCAGCAGAGATTTAGGACAGTCCTACGAGCAGTACTTC.

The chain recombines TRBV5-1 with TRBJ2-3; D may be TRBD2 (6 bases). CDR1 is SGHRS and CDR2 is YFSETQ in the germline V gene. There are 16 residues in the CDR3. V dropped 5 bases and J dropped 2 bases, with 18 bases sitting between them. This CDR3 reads CASRKAQPGLTDTQYF. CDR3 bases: TGCGCCAGCAGAAAGGCCCAGCCGGGACTCACAGATACGCAGTATTTT.

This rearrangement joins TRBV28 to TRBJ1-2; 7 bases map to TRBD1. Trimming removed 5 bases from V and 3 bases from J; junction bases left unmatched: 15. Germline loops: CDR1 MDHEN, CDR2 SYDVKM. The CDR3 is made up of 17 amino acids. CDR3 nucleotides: TGTGCCAGCAGTGCCACAGGGGCGGTTAGCTTTTACTATGGCTACACCTTC. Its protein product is CASSATGAVSFYYGYTF.

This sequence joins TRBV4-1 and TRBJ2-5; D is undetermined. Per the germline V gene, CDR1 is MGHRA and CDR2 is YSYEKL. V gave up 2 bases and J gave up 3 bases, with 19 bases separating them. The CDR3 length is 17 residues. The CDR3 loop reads CASSQRVARARKETQYF. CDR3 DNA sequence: TGCGCCAGCAGCCAAAGGGTCGCACGAGCGAGAAAAGAGACCCAGTACTTC.

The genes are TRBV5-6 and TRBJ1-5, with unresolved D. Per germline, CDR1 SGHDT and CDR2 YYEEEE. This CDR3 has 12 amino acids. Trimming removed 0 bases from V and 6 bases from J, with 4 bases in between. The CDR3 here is CASSLAGQPQHF. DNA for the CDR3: TGTGCCAGCAGCTTGGCAGGTCAGCCCCAGCATTTT.

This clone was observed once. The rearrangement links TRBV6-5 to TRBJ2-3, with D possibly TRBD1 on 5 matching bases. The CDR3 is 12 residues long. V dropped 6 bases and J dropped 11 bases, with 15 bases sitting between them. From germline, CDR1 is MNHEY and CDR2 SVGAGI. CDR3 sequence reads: CASSPGRVGQYF. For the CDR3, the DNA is TGTGCCAGCAGCCCCGGCAGGGTGGGGCAGTATTTT.

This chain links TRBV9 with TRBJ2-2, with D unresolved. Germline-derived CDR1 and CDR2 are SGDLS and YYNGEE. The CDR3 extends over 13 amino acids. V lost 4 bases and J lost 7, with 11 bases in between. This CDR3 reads CASSSGPNGELFF. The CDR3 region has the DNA TGTGCCAGCAGCTCTGGACCGAACGGGGAGCTGTTTTTT.

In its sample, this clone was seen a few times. CDR3: CASGKNREGNSPLHF. In DNA, the CDR3 is TGTGCCAGCGGTAAAAACAGGGAGGGTAATTCACCCCTCCACTTT. This chain links TRBV27 with TRBJ1-6; possible D gene TRBD1, 6 bases. Trimming cost V 8 bases and J 6 bases, with 17 bases left between them. In germline, CDR1 is MNHEY, CDR2 SMNVEV (reference sequence). CDR3 size: 15 residues.

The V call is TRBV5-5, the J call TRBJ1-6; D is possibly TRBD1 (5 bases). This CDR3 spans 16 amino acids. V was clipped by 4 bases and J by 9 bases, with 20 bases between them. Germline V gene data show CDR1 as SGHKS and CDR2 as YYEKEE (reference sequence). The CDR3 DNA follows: TGTGCCAGCAGCCCGGGGGGTCTAGAGGACTTTTCACCCCTCCACTTT. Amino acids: CASSPGGLEDFSPLHF.

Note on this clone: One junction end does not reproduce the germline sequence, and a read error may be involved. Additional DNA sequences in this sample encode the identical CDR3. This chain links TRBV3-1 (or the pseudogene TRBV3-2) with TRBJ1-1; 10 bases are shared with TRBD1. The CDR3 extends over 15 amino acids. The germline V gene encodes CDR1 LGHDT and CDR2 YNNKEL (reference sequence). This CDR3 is CASSQVAGQGFEAFF. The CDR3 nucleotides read TGCGCCAGCAGCCAAGTGGCGGGACAGGGGTTTGAAGCTTTCTTT.

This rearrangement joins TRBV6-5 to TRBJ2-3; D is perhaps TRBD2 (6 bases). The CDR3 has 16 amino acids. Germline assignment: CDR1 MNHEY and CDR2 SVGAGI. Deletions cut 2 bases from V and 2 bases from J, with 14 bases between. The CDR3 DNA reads TGTGCCAGCAGTTACATAAGCGGGCTTAACACAGATACGCAGTATTTT. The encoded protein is CASSYISGLNTDTQYF.

The CDR3 protein is CASSPGVTNEKLFF. The CDR3 nucleotides read TGTGCCAGCAGCCCGGGGGTGACTAATGAAAAACTGTTTTTT. The J gene is TRBJ1-4, the V gene TRBV14, with TRBD1 as a possible D gene (5 bases). The CDR3 contains 14 residues. CDR1 SGHDN and CDR2 FVKESK come from the germline V gene. The V and J ends lost 4 bases and 2 bases respectively, with 8 bases between them.